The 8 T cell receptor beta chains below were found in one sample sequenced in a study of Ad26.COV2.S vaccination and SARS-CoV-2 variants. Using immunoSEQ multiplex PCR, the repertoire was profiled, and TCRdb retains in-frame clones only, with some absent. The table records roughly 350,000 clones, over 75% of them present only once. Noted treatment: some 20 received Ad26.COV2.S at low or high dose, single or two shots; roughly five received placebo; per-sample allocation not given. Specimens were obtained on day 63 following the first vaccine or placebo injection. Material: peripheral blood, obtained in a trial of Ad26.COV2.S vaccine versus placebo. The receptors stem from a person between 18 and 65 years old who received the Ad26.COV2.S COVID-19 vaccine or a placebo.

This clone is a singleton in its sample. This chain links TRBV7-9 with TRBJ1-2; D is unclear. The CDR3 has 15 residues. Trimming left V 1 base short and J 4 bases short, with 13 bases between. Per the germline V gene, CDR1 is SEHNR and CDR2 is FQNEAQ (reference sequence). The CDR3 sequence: CASSLESPRTYGYTF. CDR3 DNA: TGTGCCAGCAGCTTAGAATCCCCTAGGACCTATGGCTACACCTTC.

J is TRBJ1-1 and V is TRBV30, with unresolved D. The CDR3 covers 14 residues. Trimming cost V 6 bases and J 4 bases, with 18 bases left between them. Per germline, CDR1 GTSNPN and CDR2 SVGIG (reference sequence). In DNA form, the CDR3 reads TGTGCCTGCATCCGGCCACCCATGACCACTGAAGCTTTCTTT. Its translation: CACIRPPMTTEAFF.

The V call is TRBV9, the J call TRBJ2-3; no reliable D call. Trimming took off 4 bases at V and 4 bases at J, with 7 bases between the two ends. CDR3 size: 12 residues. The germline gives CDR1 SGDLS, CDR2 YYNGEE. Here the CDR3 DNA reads TGTGCCAGCAGCCGCACGGCAGATACGCAGTATTTT. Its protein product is CASSRTADTQYF.

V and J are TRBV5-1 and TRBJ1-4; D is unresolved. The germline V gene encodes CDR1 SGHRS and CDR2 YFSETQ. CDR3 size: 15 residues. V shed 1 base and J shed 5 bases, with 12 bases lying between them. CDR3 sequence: CASSLRRRPNEKLFF. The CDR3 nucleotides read TGCGCCAGCAGCTTGCGAAGAAGGCCGAATGAAAAACTGTTTTTT.

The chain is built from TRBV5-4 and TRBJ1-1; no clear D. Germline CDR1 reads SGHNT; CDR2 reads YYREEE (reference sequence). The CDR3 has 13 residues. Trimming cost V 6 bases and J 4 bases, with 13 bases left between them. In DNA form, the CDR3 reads TGTGCCAGCACCACGGACGGTGTCACTGAAGCTTTCTTT. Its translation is CASTTDGVTEAFF.

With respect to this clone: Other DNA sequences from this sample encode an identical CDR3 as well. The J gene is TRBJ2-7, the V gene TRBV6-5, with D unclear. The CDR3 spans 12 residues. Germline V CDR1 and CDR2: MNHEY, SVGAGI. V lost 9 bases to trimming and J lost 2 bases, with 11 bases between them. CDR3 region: CASSRIPYEQYF. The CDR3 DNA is TGTGCCAGTTCCCGAATTCCCTACGAGCAGTACTTC.

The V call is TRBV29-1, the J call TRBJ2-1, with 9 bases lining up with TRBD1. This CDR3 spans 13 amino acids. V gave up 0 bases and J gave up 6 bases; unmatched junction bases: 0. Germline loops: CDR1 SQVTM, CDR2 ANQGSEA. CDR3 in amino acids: CSVEETGGNEQFF. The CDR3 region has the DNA TGCAGCGTTGAAGAGACAGGGGGCAATGAGCAGTTCTTC.

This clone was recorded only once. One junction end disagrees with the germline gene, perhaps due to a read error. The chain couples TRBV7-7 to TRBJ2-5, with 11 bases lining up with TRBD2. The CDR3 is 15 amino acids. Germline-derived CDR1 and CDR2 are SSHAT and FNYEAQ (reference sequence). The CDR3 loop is CASSPSTSGGSGQYF. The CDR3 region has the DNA TGTGCTAGCAGCCCTAGCACTAGCGGGGGATCTGGCCAGTACTTC. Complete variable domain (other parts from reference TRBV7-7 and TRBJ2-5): GAGVSQSPRYKVTKRGQDVTLRCDPISSHATLYWYQQALGQGPEFLTYFNYEAQPDKSGLPSDRFSAERPEGSISTLTIQRTEQRDSAMYRCASSPSTSGGSGQYFGPGTRLLVL.